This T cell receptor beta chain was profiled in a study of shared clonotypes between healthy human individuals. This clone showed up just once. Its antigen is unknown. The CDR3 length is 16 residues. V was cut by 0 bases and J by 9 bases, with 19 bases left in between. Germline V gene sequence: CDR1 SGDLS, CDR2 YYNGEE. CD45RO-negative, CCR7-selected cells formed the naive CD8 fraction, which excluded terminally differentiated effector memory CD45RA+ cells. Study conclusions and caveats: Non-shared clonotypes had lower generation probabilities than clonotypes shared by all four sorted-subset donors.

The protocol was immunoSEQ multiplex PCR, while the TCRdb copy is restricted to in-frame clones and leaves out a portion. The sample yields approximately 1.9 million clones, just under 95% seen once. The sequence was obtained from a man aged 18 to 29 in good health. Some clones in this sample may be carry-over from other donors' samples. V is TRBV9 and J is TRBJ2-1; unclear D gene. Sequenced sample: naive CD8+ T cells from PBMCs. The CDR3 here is CASSVAYGRSVGEQFF. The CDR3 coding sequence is TGTGCCAGCAGCGTAGCATACGGTCGTTCCGTGGGTGAGCAGTTCTTC.